This TCR beta chain was identified during a study of molecular identifiers for immune sequencing clone quantification. Study-level points and caveats: Clones carrying above 20 RNA copies accounted for over 99% of effector molecules, under 1% in naive cells.

CDR1 SEHNR and CDR2 FQNEAQ come from the germline V gene (reference sequence). V lost 2 bases to trimming and J lost 5 bases, with 12 bases between them. The CDR3 has 15 residues. TCRdb used MiXCR to reprocess the PCR reads, holding one entry per CDR3 protein. This sample has some 65,000 distinct CDR3 sequences; less than 20% occur once, and the top ten carry approximately 1.5%. This clonotype appeared many times. Its antigen is unidentified. This chain joins TRBV7-9 and TRBJ1-4; D gene unclear. Input material: naive CD8+ T cells from blood, with Jurkat cell RNA spiked in. Subset: FACS-sorted CD8+CD4-CCR7+CD45RA+ naive T cells. This TCR was sampled from a human donor in good health. Some libraries in this study had Jurkat cell RNA spiked in. CDR3 amino acids: CASSLTGNPNEKLFF. The CDR3 DNA sequence: TGTGCCAGCAGCTTAACGGGCAACCCGAATGAAAAACTGTTTTTT.